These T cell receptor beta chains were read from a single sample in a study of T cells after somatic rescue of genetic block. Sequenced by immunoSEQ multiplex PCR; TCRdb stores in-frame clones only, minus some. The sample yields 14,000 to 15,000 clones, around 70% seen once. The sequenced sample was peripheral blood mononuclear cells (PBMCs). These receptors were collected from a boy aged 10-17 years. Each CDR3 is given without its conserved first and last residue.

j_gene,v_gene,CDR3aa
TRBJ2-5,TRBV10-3,AISLAGETQY
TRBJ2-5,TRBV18,ASSPPGRRVETQY
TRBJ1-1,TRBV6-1,ASSLQGSTEAF
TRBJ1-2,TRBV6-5,ASSYGGVYGYT
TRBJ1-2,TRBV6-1,ASSERQGNYGYT
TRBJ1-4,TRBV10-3,ASRGGATNEKLF
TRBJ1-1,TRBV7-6,ASSLARGGPEAF
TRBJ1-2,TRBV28,ASSYPLSGTVYGYT
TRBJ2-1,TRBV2,ASSSLAGGYNEQF
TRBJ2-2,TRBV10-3,AIPRAKGSTGELF
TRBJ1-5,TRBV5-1,ASSWGAGNSNQPQH
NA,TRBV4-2,ASSPGQGSYEQY
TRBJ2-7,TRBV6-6,ASIGLYEQY
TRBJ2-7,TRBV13,ASSLQTSGPYEQY
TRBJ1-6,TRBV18,ASSRNPQYNSPLH
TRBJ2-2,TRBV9,ASSVLGNTGELF
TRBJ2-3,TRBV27,ASSLRDYYTDTQY
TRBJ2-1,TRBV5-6,ASSGRAWSEQF
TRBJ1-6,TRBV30,AWSVRGSPLH
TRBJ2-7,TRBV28,ASSLRSLSSYEQY
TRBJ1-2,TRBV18,ASSPGQGKGYT
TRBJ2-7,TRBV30,ACRYADYTYEQY
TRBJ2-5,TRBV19,ASSRTGQGGETQY
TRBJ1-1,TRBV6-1,ASGAPGESEAF
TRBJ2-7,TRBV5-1,ASSPRQDGAYEQY
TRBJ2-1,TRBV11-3,ASSSQGVNEQF